One sample yielded the 13 T cell receptor beta chains listed below, sequenced in a study of T cells after yellow fever vaccination. TCRdb called the 5' RACE reads again in MiXCR, with one record for every CDR3 protein. Of approximately 580,000 distinct CDR3 sequences in the sample, roughly a sixth are singletons; the top ten hold around 16%. The sequencing here drew on PBMCs, taken less than 6 days after the first yellow fever vaccination. The receptors stem from a man aged 18-30 years who received the YFV17D yellow fever vaccine.

This clonotype was counted between two and nine times. The rearrangement joins TRBV12-3 or TRBV12-4 to TRBJ1-5; 7 positions match TRBD1. The CDR3 is made up of 15 amino acids. With V trimmed by 5 bases and J by 4 bases, 8 bases remained unmatched. CDR3 sequence: CASSGTGTENQPQHF. CDR3 nucleotides: TGTGCCAGCAGTGGCACCGGGACAGAGAATCAGCCCCAGCATTTT.

The chain recombines TRBV15 with TRBJ2-1, with TRBD2 matching 12 bases. Germline V CDR1 and CDR2: LNHNV, YYDKDF (reference sequence). The trim removed 0 bases at V and 8 bases at J, leaving 5 bases unmatched. This CDR3 region has 16 residues. The CDR3 here is CATSRDRTSGVHEQFF. CDR3 bases: TGTGCCACCAGCAGAGATCGGACTAGCGGGGTCCATGAGCAGTTCTTC. Variable domain in full (rest from reference TRBV15 and TRBJ2-1): DAMVIQNPRYQVTQFGKPVTLSCSQTLNHNVMYWYQQKSSQAPKLLFHYYDKDFNNEADTPDNFQSRRPNTSFCFLDIRSPGLGDTAMYLCATSRDRTSGVHEQFFGPGTRLTVL.

The gene calls are TRBV12-3 or TRBV12-4 and TRBJ2-1; D unclear. This CDR3 is built from 12 residues. V shed 3 bases and J shed 10 bases, with 10 bases lying between them. CDR3 residues: CASSFRLGEQFF. DNA for the CDR3: TGTGCCAGCAGTTTTCGCCTCGGGGAGCAGTTCTTC.

This sequence joins TRBV4-2 and TRBJ2-3, with D maybe TRBD2 (6 bases). Germline assignment: CDR1 LGHNA and CDR2 YNFKEQ. The CDR3 has 17 amino acids. V lost 1 base to trimming and J lost 2 bases, with 16 bases between them. In DNA form, the CDR3 reads TGTGCCAGCAGCCAAGGAGGGATAGCGGCAGTCACAGATACGCAGTATTTT. Its translation: CASSQGGIAAVTDTQYF.

This rearrangement joins TRBV12-3 or TRBV12-4 to TRBJ1-5; no definite D call. The V and J ends lost 2 bases and 0 bases respectively, with 5 bases between them. CDR3 length: 14 amino acids. The CDR3 loop reads CASSLSFSNQPQHF. Here the CDR3 DNA reads TGTGCCAGCAGTTTATCTTTTAGCAATCAGCCCCAGCATTTT.

This rearrangement joins TRBV9 to TRBJ2-3; TRBD2 is a possible D gene (5 bases). V lost 0 bases and J lost 4, with 12 bases in between. Per germline, CDR1 SGDLS and CDR2 YYNGEE. The CDR3 loop spans 15 amino acids. The CDR3 loop reads CASSVVSYGADTQYF. The CDR3 bases are TGTGCCAGCAGCGTAGTGTCCTACGGGGCAGATACGCAGTATTTT.

This clonotype was detected ten times or more. V usage is TRBV7-3 and J usage is TRBJ2-5; TRBD1 might be the D (5 bases). Deletions cut 3 bases from V and 3 bases from J, with 8 bases between. Germline V CDR1 and CDR2: SGHTA, FQGTGA. The CDR3 spans 13 residues. CDR3 nucleotide sequence: TGTGCCAGCAGCTTGGGGCAAGAAGAGACCCAGTACTTC. The encoded protein is CASSLGQEETQYF.

This clonotype turned up a few times. V usage is TRBV7-9 and J usage is TRBJ2-7; weak D call: TRBD2 (5 bases). V was clipped by 8 bases and J by 3 bases, with 11 bases between them. CDR1 is SEHNR and CDR2 is FQNEAQ in the germline V gene (reference sequence). This CDR3 is built from 12 residues. CDR3 nucleotides: TGTGCCAGCGGAGGACCACTCTACGAGCAGTACTTC. Translating gives CASGGPLYEQYF.

J is TRBJ1-2 and V is TRBV12-3 or TRBV12-4; D ambiguous. The CDR3 is made up of 13 amino acids. Trimming stripped 8 bases from V and 8 bases from J, with 18 bases between. CDR3 bases: TGTGCCAGCCTACTTACTTCGACCGGGGGCTACACCTTC. This gives the protein CASLLTSTGGYTF.

There are a few counts of this clonotype. The V and J genes are TRBV5-1 and TRBJ2-3; D is unresolved. The CDR3 extends over 17 amino acids. Trimming cost V 4 bases and J 0 bases, with 18 bases left between them. CDR1 is SGHRS, CDR2 YFSETQ, per germline. CDR3 bases: TGCGCCAGCAGCCTCCGCCAACCGGGTGGGAGCACAGATACGCAGTATTTT. Its protein product is CASSLRQPGGSTDTQYF.

The V and J genes are TRBV7-3 and TRBJ2-1, with 9 bases aligning to TRBD2. CDR3 length: 16 residues. V trimming: 5 bases; J trimming: 7 bases; junction bases outside the gene matches: 12. The germline CDR1 and CDR2 sequences are SGHTA and FQGTGA. The CDR3: CASSRQGRGGKNEQFF. In DNA, the CDR3 is TGTGCCAGCAGCCGGCAAGGGCGGGGGGGCAAGAATGAGCAGTTCTTC.

The rearrangement uses TRBV5-6 and TRBJ2-5; D possibly corresponds to TRBD2 (6 bases). CDR3 length: 14 residues. Deletions cut 1 base from V and 7 bases from J, with 14 bases between. The V gene's germline CDR1 is SGHDT and CDR2 YYEEEE. Written as DNA, the CDR3 is TGTGCCAGCAGCTTGAACGGGGGATCGGGGACCCAGTACTTC. Residues: CASSLNGGSGTQYF. The full variable domain, rest sourced from reference TRBV5-6 and TRBJ2-5, is DAGVTQSPTHLIKTRGQQVTLRCSPKSGHDTVSWYQQALGQGPQFIFQYYEEEERQRGNFPDRFSGHQFPNYSSELNVNALLLGDSALYLCASSLNGGSGTQYFGPGTRLLVL.

This clonotype has a handful of counts. The CDR3: CASSAGPLSVPDTQYF. The CDR3 DNA sequence: TGTGCCAGCAGCGCGGGCCCCCTGAGCGTTCCAGATACGCAGTATTTT. The chain recombines TRBV7-6 with TRBJ2-3; a possible D gene is TRBD2 (5 bases). Germline CDR1 and CDR2: SGHVS and FNYEAQ. Between the trimmed V and J ends, which lost 5 bases and 4 bases, there was a span of 19 bases. The CDR3 sequence is 16 residues long.